This T cell receptor (beta chain) was captured by sequencing in a study of blood T cell repertoires in COVID-19. Study-level information: Samples came from the United States, Italy and Spain, spanning acute and convalescent COVID-19.

This CDR3 contains 12 residues. V was clipped by 3 bases and J by 8 bases, with 10 bases between them. Germline CDR1 MGHDK, CDR2 SYGVNS. The participants were between about 18 and 90 years old and came from under 25 US areas. Participants had their cohort set by participant-reported clinical history. The authors' processing: Amplifying reference gene primers gave estimates of nucleated cell counts. TCRdb's table, derived via immunoSEQ multiplex PCR, lists solely in-frame clones and lacks some. V and J calls and clone size are given by that table; D and trimming were obtained from the DNA. The table has about 340,000 clones, 65% to 90% seen once; the top ten hold roughly 4.2%.

The sample taken for sequencing was PBMCs or T cells enriched from blood (not recorded which). The V gene is TRBV25-1, the J gene TRBJ1-2; D might be TRBD1 (6 bases). This TCR derives from a woman aged 40 to 50 with acute COVID-19. The CDR3, as DNA: TGTGCCAGCAGTGACAGGGGTGAGGGCTACACCTTC. It is translated as CASSDRGEGYTF.